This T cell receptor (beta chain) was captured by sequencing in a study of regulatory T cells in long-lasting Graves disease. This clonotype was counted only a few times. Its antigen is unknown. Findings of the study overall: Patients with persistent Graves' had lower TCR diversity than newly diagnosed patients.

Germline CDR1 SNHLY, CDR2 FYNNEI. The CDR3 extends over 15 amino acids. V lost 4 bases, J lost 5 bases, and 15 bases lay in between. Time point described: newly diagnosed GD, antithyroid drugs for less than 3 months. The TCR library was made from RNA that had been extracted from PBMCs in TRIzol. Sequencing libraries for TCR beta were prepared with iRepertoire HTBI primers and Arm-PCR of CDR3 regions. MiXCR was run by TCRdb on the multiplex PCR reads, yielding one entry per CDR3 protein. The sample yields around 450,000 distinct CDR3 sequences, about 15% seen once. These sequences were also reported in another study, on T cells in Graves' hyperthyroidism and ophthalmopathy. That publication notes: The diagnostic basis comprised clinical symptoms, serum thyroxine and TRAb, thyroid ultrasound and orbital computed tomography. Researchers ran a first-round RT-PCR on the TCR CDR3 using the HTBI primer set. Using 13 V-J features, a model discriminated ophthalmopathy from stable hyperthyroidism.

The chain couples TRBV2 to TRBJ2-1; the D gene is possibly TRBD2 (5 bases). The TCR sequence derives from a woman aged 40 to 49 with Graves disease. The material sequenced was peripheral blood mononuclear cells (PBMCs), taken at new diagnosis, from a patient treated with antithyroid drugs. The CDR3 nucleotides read TGTGCCAGCAGTGCTCGGCTAGCAGCCGACAATGAGCAGTTCTTC. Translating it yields CASSARLAADNEQFF.